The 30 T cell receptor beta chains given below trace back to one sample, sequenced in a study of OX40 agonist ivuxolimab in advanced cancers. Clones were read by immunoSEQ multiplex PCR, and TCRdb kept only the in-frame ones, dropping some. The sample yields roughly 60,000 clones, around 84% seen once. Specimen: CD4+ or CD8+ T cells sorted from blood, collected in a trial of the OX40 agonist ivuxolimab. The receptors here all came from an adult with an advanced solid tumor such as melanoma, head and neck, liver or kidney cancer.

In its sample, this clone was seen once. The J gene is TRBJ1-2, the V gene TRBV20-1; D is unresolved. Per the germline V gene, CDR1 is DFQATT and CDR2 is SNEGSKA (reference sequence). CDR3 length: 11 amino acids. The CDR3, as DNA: TGCAGCGCGACAAGGGTGGAAGGCTACACCTTC. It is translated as CSATRVEGYTF.

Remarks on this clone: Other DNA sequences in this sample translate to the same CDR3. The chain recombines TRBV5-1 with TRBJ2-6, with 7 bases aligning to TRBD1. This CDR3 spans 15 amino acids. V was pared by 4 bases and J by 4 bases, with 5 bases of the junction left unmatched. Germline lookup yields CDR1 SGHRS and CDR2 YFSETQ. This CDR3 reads CASSLGGSGANVLTF. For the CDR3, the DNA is TGCGCCAGCAGCCTAGGGGGCTCAGGGGCCAACGTCCTGACTTTC.

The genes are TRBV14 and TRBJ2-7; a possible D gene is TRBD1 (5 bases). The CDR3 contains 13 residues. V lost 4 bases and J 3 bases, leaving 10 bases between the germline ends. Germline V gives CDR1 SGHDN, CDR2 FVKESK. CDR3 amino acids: CASSPHQGYEQYF. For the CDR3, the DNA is TGTGCCAGCAGCCCCCATCAGGGCTACGAGCAGTACTTC.

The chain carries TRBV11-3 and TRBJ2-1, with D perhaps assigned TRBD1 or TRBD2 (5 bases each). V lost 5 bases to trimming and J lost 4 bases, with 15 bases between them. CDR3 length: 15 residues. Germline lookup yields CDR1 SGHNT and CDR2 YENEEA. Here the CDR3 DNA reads TGTGCCAGCAGCGGTGACCGGGACGGATACAATGAGCAGTTCTTC. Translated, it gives CASSGDRDGYNEQFF.

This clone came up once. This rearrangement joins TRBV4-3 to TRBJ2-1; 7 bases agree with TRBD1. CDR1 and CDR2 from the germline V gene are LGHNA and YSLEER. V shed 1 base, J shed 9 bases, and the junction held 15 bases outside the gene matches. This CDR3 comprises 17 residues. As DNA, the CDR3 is TGCGCCAGCAGCCAAGGCGAACCCGACAGGGTTCCTGGTGAGCAGTTCTTC. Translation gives CASSQGEPDRVPGEQFF.

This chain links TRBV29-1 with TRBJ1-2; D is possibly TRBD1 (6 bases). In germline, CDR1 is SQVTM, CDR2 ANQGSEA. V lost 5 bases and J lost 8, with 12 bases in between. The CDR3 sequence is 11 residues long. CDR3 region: CSVYGGRGYTF. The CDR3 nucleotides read TGCAGCGTTTACGGGGGCCGAGGCTACACCTTC. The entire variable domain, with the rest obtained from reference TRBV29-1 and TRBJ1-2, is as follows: SAVISQKPSRDICQRGTSLTIQCQVDSQVTMMFWYRQQPGQSLTLIATANQGSEATYESGFVIDKFPISRPNLTFSTLTVSNMSPEDSSIYLCSVYGGRGYTFGSGTRLTVV.

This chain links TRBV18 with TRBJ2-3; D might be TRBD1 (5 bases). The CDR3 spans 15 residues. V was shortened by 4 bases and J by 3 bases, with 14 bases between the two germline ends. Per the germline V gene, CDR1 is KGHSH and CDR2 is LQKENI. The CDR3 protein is CASSRDSGITDTQYF. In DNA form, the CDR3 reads TGTGCCAGCTCACGTGACAGTGGGATTACAGATACGCAGTATTTT. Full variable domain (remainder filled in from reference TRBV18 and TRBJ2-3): NAGVMQNPRHLVRRRGQEARLRCSPMKGHSHVYWYRQLPEEGLKFMVYLQKENIIDESGMPKERFSAEFPKEGPSILRIQQVVRGDSAAYFCASSRDSGITDTQYFGPGTRLTVL.

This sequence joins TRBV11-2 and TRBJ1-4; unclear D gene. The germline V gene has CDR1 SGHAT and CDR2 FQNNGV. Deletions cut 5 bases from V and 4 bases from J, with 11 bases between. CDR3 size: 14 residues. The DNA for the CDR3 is TGTGCCAGCAGCACAGACGTGGTTAATGAAAAACTGTTTTTT. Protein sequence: CASSTDVVNEKLFF. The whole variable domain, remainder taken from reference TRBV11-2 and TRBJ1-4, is EAGVAQSPRYKIIEKRQSVAFWCNPISGHATLYWYQQILGQGPKLLIQFQNNGVVDDSQLPKDRFSAERLKGVDSTLKIQPAKLEDSAVYLCASSTDVVNEKLFFGSGTQLSVL.

In nucleotides, the CDR3 is TGCAGCGTCCTACCCCCCTTGACAGGCAACTATGGCTACACCTTC. Translating it yields CSVLPPLTGNYGYTF. The V call is TRBV29-1, the J call TRBJ1-2, with D possibly being TRBD1 (6 bases). This CDR3 has 15 amino acids. Trimming removed 6 bases from V and 2 bases from J, with 19 bases in between. Per the germline V gene, CDR1 is SQVTM and CDR2 is ANQGSEA.

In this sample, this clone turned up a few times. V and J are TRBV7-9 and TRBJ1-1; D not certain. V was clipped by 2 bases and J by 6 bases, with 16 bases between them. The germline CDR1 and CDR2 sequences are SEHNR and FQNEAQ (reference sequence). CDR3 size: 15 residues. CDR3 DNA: TGTGCCAGCAGCTTATTCCCACTAGGTAGTCCTGAAGCTTTCTTT. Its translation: CASSLFPLGSPEAFF. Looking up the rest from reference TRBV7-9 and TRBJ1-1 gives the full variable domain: DTGVSQNPRHKITKRGQNVTFRCDPISEHNRLYWYRQTLGQGPEFLTYFQNEAQLEKSRLLSDRFSAERPKGSFSTLEIQRTEQGDSAMYLCASSLFPLGSPEAFFGQGTRLTVV.

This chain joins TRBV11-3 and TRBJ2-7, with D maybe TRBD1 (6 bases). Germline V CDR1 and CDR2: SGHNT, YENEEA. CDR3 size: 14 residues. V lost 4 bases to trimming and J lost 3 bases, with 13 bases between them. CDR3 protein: CASSSGQRSYEQYF. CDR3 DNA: TGTGCCAGCAGCTCCGGACAGCGGAGCTACGAGCAGTACTTC.

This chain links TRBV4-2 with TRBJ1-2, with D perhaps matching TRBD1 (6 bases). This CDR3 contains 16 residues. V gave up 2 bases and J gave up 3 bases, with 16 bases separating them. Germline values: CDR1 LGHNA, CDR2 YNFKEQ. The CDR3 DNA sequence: TGTGCCAGCAGCCAACTAAGGGGGGTAGAAGACTATGGCTACACCTTC. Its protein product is CASSQLRGVEDYGYTF.

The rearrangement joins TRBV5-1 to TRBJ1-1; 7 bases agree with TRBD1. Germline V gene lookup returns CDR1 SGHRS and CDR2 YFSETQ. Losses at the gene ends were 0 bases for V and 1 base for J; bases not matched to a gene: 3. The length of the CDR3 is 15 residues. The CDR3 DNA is TGCGCCAGCAGCTTGGGACAGGGATCGAACACTGAAGCTTTCTTT. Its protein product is CASSLGQGSNTEAFF.

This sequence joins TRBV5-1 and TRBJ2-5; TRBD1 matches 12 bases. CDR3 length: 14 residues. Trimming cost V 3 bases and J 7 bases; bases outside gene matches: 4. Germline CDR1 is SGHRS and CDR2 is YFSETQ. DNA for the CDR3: TGCGCCAGCAGCTCGGGACAGGGGGCTGGGACCCAGTACTTC. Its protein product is CASSSGQGAGTQYF.

DNA for the CDR3: TGCAGTGCTAGGAGGTACGAGCAGTACTTC. It codes for CSARRYEQYF. The chain combines TRBV20-1 with TRBJ2-7, with D hard to call. The ends were cut back, 3 bases at V and 4 bases at J, with 4 bases in the middle. The CDR3 is made up of 10 amino acids. The V gene's germline CDR1 is DFQATT and CDR2 SNEGSKA (reference sequence).

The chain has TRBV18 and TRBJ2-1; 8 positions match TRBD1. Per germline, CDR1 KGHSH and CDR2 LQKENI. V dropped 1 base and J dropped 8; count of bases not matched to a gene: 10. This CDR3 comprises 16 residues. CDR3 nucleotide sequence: TGTGCCAGCTCACCACGCCAGGGGGCTAAAGGCGATGAGCAGTTCTTC. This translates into CASSPRQGAKGDEQFF.

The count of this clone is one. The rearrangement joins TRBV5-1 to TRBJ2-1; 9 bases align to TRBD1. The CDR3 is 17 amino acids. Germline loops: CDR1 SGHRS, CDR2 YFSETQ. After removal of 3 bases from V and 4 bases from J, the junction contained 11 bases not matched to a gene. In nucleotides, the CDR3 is TGCGCCAGCAGCTGGGGGGCACAGGGGGCTGAGTACAATGAGCAGTTCTTC. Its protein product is CASSWGAQGAEYNEQFF.

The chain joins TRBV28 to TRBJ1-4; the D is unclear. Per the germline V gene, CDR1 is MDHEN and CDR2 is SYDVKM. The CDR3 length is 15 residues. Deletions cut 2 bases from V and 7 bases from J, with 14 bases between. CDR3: CASSLDGWEGEKLFF. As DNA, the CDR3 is TGTGCCAGCAGTTTAGATGGGTGGGAGGGTGAAAAACTGTTTTTT.

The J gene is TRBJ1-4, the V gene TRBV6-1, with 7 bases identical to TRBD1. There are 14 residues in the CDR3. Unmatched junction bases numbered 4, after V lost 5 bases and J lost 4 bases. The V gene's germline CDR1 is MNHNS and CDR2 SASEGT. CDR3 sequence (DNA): TGTGCCAGCAGTCAAGGGGGCTTTAATGAAAAACTGTTTTTT. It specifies CASSQGGFNEKLFF.

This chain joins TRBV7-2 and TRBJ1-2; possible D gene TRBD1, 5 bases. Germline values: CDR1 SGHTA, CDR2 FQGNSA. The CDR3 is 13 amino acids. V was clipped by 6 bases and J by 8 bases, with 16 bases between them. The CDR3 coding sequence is TGTGCCAGCAGTGTCGCAGGGTTCGGCGGCTACACCTTC. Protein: CASSVAGFGGYTF. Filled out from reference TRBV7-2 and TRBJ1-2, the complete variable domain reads GAGVSQSPSNKVTEKGKDVELRCDPISGHTALYWYRQSLGQGLEFLIYFQGNSAPDKSGLPSDRFSAERTGGSVSTLTIQRTQQEDSAVYLCASSVAGFGGYTFGSGTRLTVV.

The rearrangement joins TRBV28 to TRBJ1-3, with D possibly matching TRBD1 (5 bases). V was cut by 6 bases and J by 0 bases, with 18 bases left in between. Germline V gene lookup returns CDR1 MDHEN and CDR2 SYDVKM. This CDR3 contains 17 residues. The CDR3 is CASRHRDGGRSGNTIYF. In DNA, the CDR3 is TGTGCCAGCAGGCACCGGGACGGCGGACGCTCTGGAAACACCATATATTTT.

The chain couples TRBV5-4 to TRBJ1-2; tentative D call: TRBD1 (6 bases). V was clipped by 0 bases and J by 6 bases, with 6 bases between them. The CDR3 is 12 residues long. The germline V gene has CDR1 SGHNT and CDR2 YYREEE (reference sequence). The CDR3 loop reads CASSLGQDGYTF. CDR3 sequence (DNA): TGTGCCAGCAGCTTGGGACAGGATGGCTACACCTTC.

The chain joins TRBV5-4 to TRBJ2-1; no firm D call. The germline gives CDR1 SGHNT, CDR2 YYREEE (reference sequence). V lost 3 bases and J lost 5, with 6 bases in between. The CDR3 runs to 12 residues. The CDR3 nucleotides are TGTGCCAGCAGCTCACCTAACAATGAGCAGTTCTTC. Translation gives CASSSPNNEQFF.

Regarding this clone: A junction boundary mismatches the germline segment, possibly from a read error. In nucleotides, the CDR3 is TGTGCTAGCAGCTTAGGGCGAGACAATGAGCAGTTCTTC. It specifies CASSLGRDNEQFF. The gene calls are TRBV7-7 and TRBJ2-1; no firm D call. Per the germline V gene, CDR1 is SSHAT and CDR2 is FNYEAQ (reference sequence). This CDR3 region has 13 residues.

In DNA, the CDR3 is TGTGCCTGGAGTGAAGGCCCGTCGGATGGCTACACCTTC. Protein: CAWSEGPSDGYTF. The V gene is TRBV30, the J gene TRBJ1-2; D call uncertain. Germline V lookup: CDR1 GTSNPN, CDR2 SVGIG (reference sequence). This CDR3 contains 13 residues. V lost 1 base and J lost 6, with 12 bases in between.

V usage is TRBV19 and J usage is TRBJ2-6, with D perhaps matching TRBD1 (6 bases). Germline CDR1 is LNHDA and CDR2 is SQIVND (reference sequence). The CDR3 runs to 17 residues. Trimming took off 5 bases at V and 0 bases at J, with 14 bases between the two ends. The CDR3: CASSRRGRNSGANVLTF. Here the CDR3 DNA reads TGTGCCAGTAGTCGCAGGGGACGAAACTCTGGGGCCAACGTCCTGACTTTC.

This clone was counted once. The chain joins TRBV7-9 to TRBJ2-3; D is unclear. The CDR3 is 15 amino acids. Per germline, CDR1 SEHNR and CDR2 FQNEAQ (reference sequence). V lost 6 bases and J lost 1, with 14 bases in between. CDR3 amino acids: CASSSSRSRTDTQYF. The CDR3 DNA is TGTGCCAGCAGTTCCAGCAGGAGTCGCACAGATACGCAGTATTTT. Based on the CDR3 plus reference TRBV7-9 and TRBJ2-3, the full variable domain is DTGVSQNPRHKITKRGQNVTFRCDPISEHNRLYWYRQTLGQGPEFLTYFQNEAQLEKSRLLSDRFSAERPKGSFSTLEIQRTEQGDSAMYLCASSSSRSRTDTQYFGPGTRLTVL.

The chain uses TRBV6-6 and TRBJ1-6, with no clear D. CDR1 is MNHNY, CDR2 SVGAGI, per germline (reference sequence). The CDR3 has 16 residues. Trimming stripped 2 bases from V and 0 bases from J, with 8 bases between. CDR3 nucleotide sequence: TGTGCCAGCAGTTACATAAAAAGCTCCTATAATTCACCCCTCCACTTT. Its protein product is CASSYIKSSYNSPLHF.

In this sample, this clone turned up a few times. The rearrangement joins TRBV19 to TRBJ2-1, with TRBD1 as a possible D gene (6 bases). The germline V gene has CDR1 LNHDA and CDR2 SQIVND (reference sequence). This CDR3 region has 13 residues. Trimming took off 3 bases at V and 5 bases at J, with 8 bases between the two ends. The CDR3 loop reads CASSIKGDNEQFF. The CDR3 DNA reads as TGTGCCAGTAGTATCAAGGGGGACAATGAGCAGTTCTTC.

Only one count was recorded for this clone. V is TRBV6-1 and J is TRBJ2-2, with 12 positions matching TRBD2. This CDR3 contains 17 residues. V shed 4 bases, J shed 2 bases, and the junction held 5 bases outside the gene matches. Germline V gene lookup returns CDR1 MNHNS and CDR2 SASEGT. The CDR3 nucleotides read TGTGCCAGCAGTGTACCTAGCGGGAGGGATAACACCGGGGAGCTGTTTTTT. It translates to CASSVPSGRDNTGELFF.